Listed here is a single T cell receptor (beta chain). Its antigen is currently unknown. These data originate in a study of cytomegalovirus exposure and HLA in healthy donors. As for the study in general: An early data release held about 85 million unique TCRs from HLA-typed donors.

Study results and caveats: Later on, an analysis tied 15,000 to 20,000 TCR beta sequences to HLA alleles at 0.05 false discovery rate. TRBV6-2, TRBV6-3 and some other V segments were excluded as indistinguishable.

Both 60 Vbeta primers and 13 Jbeta primers went into the PCR. Here immunoSEQ multiplex PCR was the method, and the copy in TCRdb shows in-frame clones only, minus some. The sample records some 110,000 clones, around 75% being singletons. Germline-derived CDR1 and CDR2 are SGHNT and YENEEA. The CDR3 covers 17 residues. Trimming took 4 bases from V and 6 from J; bases not matched to a gene: 12. This sequence was found in a female donor in good health and CMV-seronegative. The specimen sequenced was PBMCs. The chain couples TRBV11-3 to TRBJ2-3; 11 positions agree with TRBD2. CDR3 region: CASSYVLAGVHGDTQYF. CDR3 nucleotides: TGTGCCAGCAGCTACGTACTAGCGGGGGTACATGGGGATACGCAGTATTTT.